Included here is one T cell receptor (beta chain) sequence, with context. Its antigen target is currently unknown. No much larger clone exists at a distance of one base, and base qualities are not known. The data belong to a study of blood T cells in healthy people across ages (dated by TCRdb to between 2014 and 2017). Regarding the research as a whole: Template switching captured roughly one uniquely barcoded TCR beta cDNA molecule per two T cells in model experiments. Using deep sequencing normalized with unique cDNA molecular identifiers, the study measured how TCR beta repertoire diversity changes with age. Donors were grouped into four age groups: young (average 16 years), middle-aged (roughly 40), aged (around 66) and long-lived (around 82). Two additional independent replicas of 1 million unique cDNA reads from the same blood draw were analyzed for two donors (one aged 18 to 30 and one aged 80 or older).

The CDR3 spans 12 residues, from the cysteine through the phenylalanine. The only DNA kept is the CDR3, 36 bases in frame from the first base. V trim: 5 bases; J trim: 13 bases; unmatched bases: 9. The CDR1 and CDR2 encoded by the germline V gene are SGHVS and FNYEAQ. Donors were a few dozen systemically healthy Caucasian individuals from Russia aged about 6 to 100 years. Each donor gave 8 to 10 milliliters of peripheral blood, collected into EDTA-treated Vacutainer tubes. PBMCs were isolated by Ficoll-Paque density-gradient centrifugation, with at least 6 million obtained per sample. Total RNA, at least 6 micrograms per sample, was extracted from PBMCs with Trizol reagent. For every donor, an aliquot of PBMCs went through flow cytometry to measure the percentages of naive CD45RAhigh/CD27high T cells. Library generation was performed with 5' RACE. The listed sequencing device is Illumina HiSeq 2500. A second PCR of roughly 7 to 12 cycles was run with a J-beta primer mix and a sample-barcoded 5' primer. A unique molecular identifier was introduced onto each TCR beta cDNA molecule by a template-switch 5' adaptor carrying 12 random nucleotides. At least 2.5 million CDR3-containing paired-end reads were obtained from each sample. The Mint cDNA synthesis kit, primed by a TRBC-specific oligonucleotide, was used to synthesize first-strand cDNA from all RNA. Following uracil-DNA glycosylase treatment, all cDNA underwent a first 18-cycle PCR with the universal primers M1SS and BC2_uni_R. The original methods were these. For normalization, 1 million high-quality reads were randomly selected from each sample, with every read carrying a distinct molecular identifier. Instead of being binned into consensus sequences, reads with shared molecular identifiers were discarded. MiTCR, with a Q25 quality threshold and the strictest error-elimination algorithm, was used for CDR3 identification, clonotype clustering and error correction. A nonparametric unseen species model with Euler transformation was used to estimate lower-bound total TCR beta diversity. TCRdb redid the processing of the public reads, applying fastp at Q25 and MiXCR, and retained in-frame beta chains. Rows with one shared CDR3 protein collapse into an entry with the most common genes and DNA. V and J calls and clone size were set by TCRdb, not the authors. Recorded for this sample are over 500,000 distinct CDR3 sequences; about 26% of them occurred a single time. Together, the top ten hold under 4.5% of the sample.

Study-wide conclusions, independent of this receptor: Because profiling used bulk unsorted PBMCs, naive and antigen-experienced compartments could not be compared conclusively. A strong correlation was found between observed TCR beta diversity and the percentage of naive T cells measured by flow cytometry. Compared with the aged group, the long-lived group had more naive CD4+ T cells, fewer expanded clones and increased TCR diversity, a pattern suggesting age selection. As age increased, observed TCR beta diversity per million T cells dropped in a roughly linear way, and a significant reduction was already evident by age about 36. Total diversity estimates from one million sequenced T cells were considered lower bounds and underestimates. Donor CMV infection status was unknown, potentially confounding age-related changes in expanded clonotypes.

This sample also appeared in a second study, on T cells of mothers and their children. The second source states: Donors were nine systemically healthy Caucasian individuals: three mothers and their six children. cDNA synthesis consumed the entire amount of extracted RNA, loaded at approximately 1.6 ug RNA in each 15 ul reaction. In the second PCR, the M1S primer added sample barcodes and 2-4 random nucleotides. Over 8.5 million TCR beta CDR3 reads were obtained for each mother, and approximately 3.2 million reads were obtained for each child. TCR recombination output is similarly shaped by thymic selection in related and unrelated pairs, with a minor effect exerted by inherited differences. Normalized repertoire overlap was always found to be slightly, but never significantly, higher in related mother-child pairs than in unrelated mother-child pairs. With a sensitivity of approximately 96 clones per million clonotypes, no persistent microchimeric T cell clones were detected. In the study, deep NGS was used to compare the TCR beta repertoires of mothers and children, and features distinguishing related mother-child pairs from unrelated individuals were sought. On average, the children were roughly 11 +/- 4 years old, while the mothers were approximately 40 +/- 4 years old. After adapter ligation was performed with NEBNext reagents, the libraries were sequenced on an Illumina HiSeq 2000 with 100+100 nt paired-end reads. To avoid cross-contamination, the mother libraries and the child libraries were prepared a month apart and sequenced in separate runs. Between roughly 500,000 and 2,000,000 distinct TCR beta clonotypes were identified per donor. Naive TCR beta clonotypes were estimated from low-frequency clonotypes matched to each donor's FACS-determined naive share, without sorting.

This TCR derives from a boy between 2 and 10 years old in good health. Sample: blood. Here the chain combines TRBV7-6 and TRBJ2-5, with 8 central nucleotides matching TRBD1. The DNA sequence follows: TGTGCCAGCAGCGCCCCAGGGGGCGACCCGTACTTC. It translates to CASSAPGGDPYF.